This entry describes one T cell receptor beta chain. Generated by immunoSEQ multiplex PCR, the TCRdb table keeps only in-frame clones and is missing some. The sample carries about 200,000 clones, over 75% recorded once. Deletions cut 5 bases from V and 7 bases from J, with 19 bases between. The CDR3 covers 15 residues. Germline V CDR1 and CDR2: LNHDA, SQIVND (reference sequence). This sample is part of a study of blood T cell repertoires in COVID-19. The clonotype was recovered from a man older than 75 with acute or convalescent COVID-19. The rearrangement joins TRBV19 to TRBJ2-3; D remains unclear. Sequenced sample: peripheral blood. The CDR3 sequence is CASSVIEGWANTQYF. The CDR3 DNA reads as TGTGCCAGTAGTGTGATCGAAGGCTGGGCAAATACGCAGTATTTT.